Presented here are 22 T cell receptor beta chains from one specimen sequenced in a study of OX40 agonist ivuxolimab in advanced cancers. The method was immunoSEQ multiplex PCR; TCRdb's version includes in-frame clones alone and lacks a portion of them. Among about 73,000 clones, 80% to 90% were seen once, and the ten largest hold approximately 10%. The sequencing used CD4+ or CD8+ T cells sorted from blood, collected in a trial of the OX40 agonist ivuxolimab. The receptor source for this set is an adult with an advanced solid tumor such as melanoma, head and neck, liver or kidney cancer.

The gene calls are TRBV7-9 and TRBJ1-1; D might be TRBD1 (6 bases). Trimming removed 1 base at V and 8 bases at J, with 14 bases between. This CDR3 region has 14 residues. Per germline, CDR1 SEHNR and CDR2 FQNEAQ (reference sequence). Here the CDR3 DNA reads TGTGCCAGCAGCTTAGATCAGGGGATAGTAGAAGCTTTCTTT. Amino acids: CASSLDQGIVEAFF.

CDR3 nucleotide sequence: TGTGCCACCACAGAGGGCAGGGCGCTACGGAGGGAGACCCAGTACTTC. Protein product: CATTEGRALRRETQYF. This chain uses TRBV19 with TRBJ2-5, with D possibly being TRBD1 or TRBD2 (5 bases each). The CDR3 length is 16 residues. The germline V gene has CDR1 LNHDA and CDR2 SQIVND (reference sequence). V was cut by 10 bases and J by 5 bases, with 26 bases left in between.

This chain links TRBV11-3 with TRBJ1-1; D is undetermined. Trimming took 5 bases from V and 1 from J, leaving 8 bases between them. Germline CDR1 reads SGHNT; CDR2 reads YENEEA. This CDR3 comprises 13 residues. CDR3 residues: CASSTTPNTEAFF. DNA of the CDR3: TGTGCCAGCAGCACGACACCGAACACTGAAGCTTTCTTT.

The chain uses TRBV7-9 and TRBJ2-7; D remains unclear. V lost 5 bases to trimming and J lost 3 bases, with 14 bases between them. In germline, CDR1 is SEHNR, CDR2 FQNEAQ (reference sequence). The CDR3 sequence is 14 residues long. CDR3 DNA: TGTGCCAGCAGCCCAATGGGCCCCTACTACGAGCAGTACTTC. Translated, it gives CASSPMGPYYEQYF.

This rearrangement joins TRBV27 to TRBJ2-7; D possibly uses TRBD1 or TRBD2 (5 bases each). Trimming cost V 2 bases and J 5 bases, with 13 bases left between them. The CDR3 loop spans 14 amino acids. The germline V gene has CDR1 MNHEY and CDR2 SMNVEV (reference sequence). This CDR3 is CASSLGGRGNEQYF. The DNA for the CDR3 is TGTGCCAGCAGTTTAGGAGGAAGGGGAAACGAGCAGTACTTC.

V usage is TRBV25-1 and J usage is TRBJ2-7; TRBD1 might be the D (6 bases). Germline V gene sequence: CDR1 MGHDK, CDR2 SYGVNS. Trimming shortened V by 4 bases and J by 5 bases, and 12 bases separated the two germline ends. The CDR3 is made up of 13 amino acids. The DNA of the CDR3 is TGTGCCAGCAGTGTACAGGGATCCGACGAGCAGTACTTC. It encodes CASSVQGSDEQYF.

This chain joins TRBV6-5 and TRBJ2-5; TRBD1 agrees at 8 bases. Germline trimming cut 4 bases from V and 3 bases from J; bases unmatched to any gene: 7. CDR1 is MNHEY, CDR2 SVGAGI, per germline. The CDR3 has 15 amino acids. The DNA for the CDR3 is TGTGCCAGCAGTTCCACTCCGGACAGGGAAGAGACCCAGTACTTC. Translating it yields CASSSTPDREETQYF.

The chain uses TRBV5-8 and TRBJ2-3, with D possibly called TRBD1 or TRBD2 (6 bases each). This CDR3 has 14 amino acids. The germline V gene has CDR1 SGHTS and CDR2 YDEGEE. V lost 4 bases, J lost 6 bases, and 15 bases lay in between. CDR3 residues: CASSMSEGGDTQYF. In DNA, the CDR3 is TGTGCCAGCAGCATGTCGGAGGGGGGTGATACGCAGTATTTT.

J is TRBJ2-7 and V is TRBV9; 12 positions agree with TRBD2. Trimming cost V 4 bases and J 7 bases; bases outside gene matches: 9. Germline CDR1 reads SGDLS; CDR2 reads YYNGEE. The CDR3 runs to 15 residues. The CDR3 DNA reads TGTGCCAGCAGCACTAGCGGGAGGACCCATGATGAGCAGTACTTC. It codes for CASSTSGRTHDEQYF.

The V call is TRBV5-4, the J call TRBJ1-2; no firm D call. Trimming stripped 4 bases from V and 0 bases from J, with 19 bases between. The CDR3 is 17 amino acids. Per the germline V gene, CDR1 is SGHNT and CDR2 is YYREEE (reference sequence). For the CDR3, the DNA is TGTGCCAGCAGCCCTGGCCCCGGAAGCCACCCTAACTATGGCTACACCTTC. This translates into CASSPGPGSHPNYGYTF.

The chain employs TRBV13 and TRBJ1-1; D perhaps matches TRBD1 (6 bases). The V end was cut by 2 bases, the J end by 3 bases, with 16 bases between. Germline-derived CDR1 and CDR2 are PRHDT and FYEKMQ (reference sequence). The CDR3 totals 16 residues. The CDR3 nucleotides read TGTGCCAGCAGCTTATGGGGGGCTGGTAGGGACACTGAAGCTTTCTTT. Its protein is CASSLWGAGRDTEAFF.

This sequence joins TRBV7-9 and TRBJ2-5; no reliable D call. Germline V gives CDR1 SEHNR, CDR2 FQNEAQ (reference sequence). V was trimmed by 5 bases and J by 3 bases, leaving 10 bases between them. The CDR3 is 13 amino acids. CDR3 in amino acids: CASSPPAEETQYF. The CDR3 bases are TGTGCCAGCAGCCCCCCCGCAGAAGAGACCCAGTACTTC.

The chain carries TRBV13 and TRBJ1-2; D unresolved. The CDR3 totals 12 residues. Trimming removed 1 base at V and 4 bases at J, with 4 bases between. CDR1 and CDR2 (germline): PRHDT, FYEKMQ (reference sequence). The CDR3 here is CASSLDLYGYTF. The CDR3 DNA reads as TGTGCCAGCAGCTTAGATCTCTATGGCTACACCTTC.

This chain joins TRBV30 and TRBJ1-2, with 7 bases identical to TRBD1. With V trimmed by 8 bases and J by 6 bases, 24 bases remained unmatched. The CDR3 consists of 17 residues. Germline CDR1 is GTSNPN and CDR2 is SVGIG (reference sequence). CDR3 sequence (DNA): TGTGCCGCAGATGACAGGGTGGGGGTACGGGGCCTCGATGGCTACACCTTC. Translating it yields CAADDRVGVRGLDGYTF.

The chain has TRBV27 and TRBJ2-1; D uncertain. The V and J ends lost 6 bases and 0 bases respectively, with 18 bases between them. Germline V gives CDR1 MNHEY, CDR2 SMNVEV (reference sequence). The CDR3 is made up of 17 amino acids. The CDR3, as DNA: TGTGCCAGCAGCCTTTTTCTTCCGGCAACCTCCTACAATGAGCAGTTCTTC. It yields the protein CASSLFLPATSYNEQFF.

The chain links TRBV7-9 to TRBJ2-1, with D hard to call. V was pared by 6 bases and J by 7 bases, with 7 bases between. This CDR3 comprises 11 residues. The germline V gene has CDR1 SEHNR and CDR2 FQNEAQ (reference sequence). The CDR3: CASRYGNEQFF. Written as DNA, the CDR3 is TGTGCCAGCAGGTATGGAAATGAGCAGTTCTTC.

This sequence joins TRBV27 and TRBJ2-1; weak D call: TRBD1 (5 bases). CDR1 and CDR2 (germline): MNHEY, SMNVEV (reference sequence). The germline V and J ends were trimmed by 0 bases and 0 bases, with 9 bases remaining between them. The CDR3 is made up of 16 amino acids. The CDR3 sequence is CASSLSGASSYNEQFF. The CDR3 nucleotides read TGTGCCAGCAGTTTATCAGGGGCCAGCTCCTACAATGAGCAGTTCTTC.

The chain uses TRBV11-2 and TRBJ1-4; D ambiguous. Trimming took 5 bases from V and 2 from J, leaving 15 bases between them. The CDR3 extends over 16 amino acids. Germline V gene lookup returns CDR1 SGHAT and CDR2 FQNNGV. The CDR3 protein is CASSDLLRGTNEKLFF. The CDR3 DNA sequence: TGTGCCAGCAGCGACCTACTTCGGGGTACTAATGAAAAACTGTTTTTT.

On this clone itself: Germline and junction disagree at one end, which may indicate a read error. The chain has TRBV7-9 and TRBJ2-7; 8 bases are shared with TRBD2. The germline V gene encodes CDR1 SEHNR and CDR2 FQNEAQ (reference sequence). The CDR3 has 15 amino acids. DNA of the CDR3: TGTGCCAGCAGCTCATCCGTCTCGGGACTAGGCGAGAAGTACTTC. Protein: CASSSSVSGLGEKYF.

V gene TRBV27 combines with J gene TRBJ2-7, with TRBD2 matching 7 bases. V lost 5 bases to trimming and J lost 2 bases; unmatched junction nucleotides: 6. CDR1 and CDR2 from the germline V gene are MNHEY and SMNVEV (reference sequence). The CDR3 sequence is 14 residues long. This CDR3 is CASSHSRGAYEQYF. DNA of the CDR3: TGTGCCAGCAGTCATTCTCGGGGGGCCTACGAGCAGTACTTC.

The chain recombines TRBV19 with TRBJ1-2; TRBD1 matches 8 bases. Germline CDR1 LNHDA, CDR2 SQIVND (reference sequence). This CDR3 is 15 amino acids long. The V and J ends lost 4 bases and 4 bases, in that order; junction bases with no gene match: 8. The CDR3 reads CASSKNRDRIYGYTF. Written as DNA, the CDR3 is TGTGCCAGTAGTAAAAACCGGGACAGGATCTATGGCTACACCTTC.

The chain has TRBV29-1 and TRBJ2-5, with a weak D call TRBD1 (5 bases). CDR1 SQVTM and CDR2 ANQGSEA come from the germline V gene. This CDR3 has 12 residues. Trimming removed 6 bases at V and 9 bases at J, with 17 bases between. CDR3 sequence reads: CSVVDRTMAQYF. The CDR3 nucleotides read TGCAGCGTAGTTGACAGAACCATGGCCCAGTACTTC.